Listed here are 15 T cell receptor beta chains from one sample, sequenced in a study of blood T cell repertoires in COVID-19. TCRdb keeps only in-frame clones here, not all; method: immunoSEQ multiplex PCR. The sample includes 300,000 to 400,000 clones, roughly 86% seen only once; the top ten take approximately 8.1%. Sequenced material: peripheral blood. The receptors stem from a woman in her fifties or sixties who had recovered from COVID-19.

The chain combines TRBV28 with TRBJ1-4; 8 bases align to TRBD1. The CDR3 length is 14 residues. Germline assignment: CDR1 MDHEN and CDR2 SYDVKM. After removal of 6 bases from V and 4 bases from J, the junction contained 4 bases not matched to a gene. The CDR3, as DNA: TGTGCCAGCAGAGGACAGGGAAGTAATGAAAAACTGTTTTTT. Protein: CASRGQGSNEKLFF.

Ten or more counts support this clone. The rearrangement links TRBV29-1 to TRBJ2-3; the D gene is possibly TRBD1 (6 bases). The CDR3 spans 14 residues. Germline V lookup: CDR1 SQVTM, CDR2 ANQGSEA. Deletions cut 4 bases from V and 2 bases from J, with 13 bases between. In nucleotides, the CDR3 is TGCAGCGTTGCAAGGAGGACAGACACAGATACGCAGTATTTT. It codes for CSVARRTDTDTQYF.

The chain carries TRBV6-2 or TRBV6-3 and TRBJ2-6; D remains unclear. The V end lost 0 bases, the J end lost 0 bases, and 6 bases lay between the germline ends. The CDR3 runs 16 residues. The germline V gene has CDR1 MNHEY and CDR2 SVGEGT. CDR3 loop: CASSYSGGSGANVLTF. DNA of the CDR3: TGTGCCAGCAGTTACTCAGGCGGCTCTGGGGCCAACGTCCTGACTTTC.

This clone was seen a handful of times. The rearrangement joins TRBV6-5 to TRBJ2-7, with D uncertain. The V end was cut by 2 bases, the J end by 1 base, with 6 bases between. Germline V gives CDR1 MNHEY, CDR2 SVGAGI. CDR3 size: 13 residues. CDR3 nucleotides: TGTGCCAGCAGTTACGAACAGTCCTACGAGCAGTACTTC. Its protein is CASSYEQSYEQYF.

V is TRBV7-2 and J is TRBJ2-5; maybe TRBD2 (6 bases). This CDR3 spans 15 amino acids. V was pared by 6 bases and J by 2 bases, with 16 bases between. Per germline, CDR1 SGHTA and CDR2 FQGNSA. DNA for the CDR3: TGTGCCAGCAGTGAACCGGGACTCTCGCAAGAGACCCAGTACTTC. Protein sequence: CASSEPGLSQETQYF.

In this sample, this clone turned up once. This chain joins TRBV5-1 and TRBJ1-2, with D possibly being TRBD1 (6 bases). The CDR3 consists of 12 residues. From germline, CDR1 is SGHRS and CDR2 YFSETQ. V lost 0 bases to trimming and J lost 6 bases, with 6 bases between them. The CDR3 loop is CASSLAGDGYTF. CDR3 coding DNA: TGCGCCAGCAGCTTGGCAGGGGATGGCTACACCTTC.

Comment on this clone: One end of the junction does not line up with germline, which may come from a read error. The rearrangement joins TRBV7-7 to TRBJ2-3; TRBD2 matches at 13 bases. Germline assignment: CDR1 SSHAT and CDR2 FNYEAQ (reference sequence). This CDR3 comprises 15 residues. The CDR3 sequence is CASSPGLAGLDTQYF. The CDR3 DNA follows: TGTGCTAGCAGTCCGGGACTAGCGGGATTAGATACGCAGTATTTT. Complete variable domain (other parts from reference TRBV7-7 and TRBJ2-3): GAGVSQSPRYKVTKRGQDVTLRCDPISSHATLYWYQQALGQGPEFLTYFNYEAQPDKSGLPSDRFSAERPEGSISTLTIQRTEQRDSAMYRCASSPGLAGLDTQYFGPGTRLTVL.

The rearrangement joins TRBV7-3 to TRBJ2-1, with a weak D call TRBD1 (5 bases). Germline CDR1 is SGHTA and CDR2 is FQGTGA. V lost 1 base to trimming and J lost 10 bases, with 14 bases between them. This CDR3 has 14 residues. DNA of the CDR3: TGTGCCAGCAGCTTAAGTCGCTCCACAGGAGAGCAGTTCTTC. This codes for CASSLSRSTGEQFF.

The chain carries TRBV20-1 and TRBJ1-1; 8 bases line up with TRBD1. From germline, CDR1 is DFQATT and CDR2 SNEGSKA (reference sequence). This CDR3 has 11 amino acids. This CDR3 is CRAGRGLVAFF. CDR3 DNA: TGCAGGGCCGGCAGGGGGCTTGTCGCTTTCTTT.

The CDR3 DNA is TGTGCCAGCAGCTACGGGGGGGCGAGTGAAGCTTTCTTT. This encodes CASSYGGASEAFF. The chain recombines TRBV7-2 with TRBJ1-1, with TRBD1 as a possible D gene (6 bases). Trimming pared 4 bases from V and 7 bases from J, leaving 13 bases between. CDR1 is SGHTA, CDR2 FQGNSA, per germline. CDR3 length: 13 amino acids.

The CDR3 here is CAWSVTRGITYNEQFF. Written as DNA, the CDR3 is TGTGCCTGGAGTGTGACCAGGGGGATCACCTACAATGAGCAGTTCTTC. The V gene is TRBV30, the J gene TRBJ2-1; 7 bases map to TRBD1. V was pared by 0 bases and J by 2 bases, with 7 bases of the junction left unmatched. Germline V gene sequence: CDR1 GTSNPN, CDR2 SVGIG (reference sequence). There are 16 residues in the CDR3.

V usage is TRBV28 and J usage is TRBJ2-1; 10 bases are shared with TRBD1. J gave up 9 bases and V 5 bases, and 16 bases lay outside the gene matches. The CDR3 contains 17 residues. Germline V gives CDR1 MDHEN, CDR2 SYDVKM. In nucleotides, the CDR3 is TGTGCCAGCAGTGTCTCCCAAACCGGGACAGGGGTGGGTGAGCAGTTCTTC. Translating gives CASSVSQTGTGVGEQFF.

This clone occurred a few times. The V gene is TRBV5-1, the J gene TRBJ1-2, with 7 positions matching TRBD1. Germline CDR1 is SGHRS and CDR2 is YFSETQ. With V trimmed by 5 bases and J by 6 bases, 13 bases remained unmatched. This CDR3 region has 15 residues. CDR3: CASRGSRDREDGYTF. For the CDR3, the DNA is TGCGCCAGCAGAGGCTCCCGAGACAGGGAGGATGGCTACACCTTC.

This sequence joins TRBV7-9 and TRBJ2-1; D might be TRBD2 (6 bases). V was pared by 2 bases and J by 3 bases, with 11 bases between. In germline, CDR1 is SEHNR, CDR2 FQNEAQ (reference sequence). CDR3 length equals 15 residues. In DNA, the CDR3 is TGTGCCAGCAGCTTAAGACTAGTGGACTACAATGAGCAGTTCTTC. Translating it yields CASSLRLVDYNEQFF.

The V call is TRBV29-1, the J call TRBJ2-7, with 10 nucleotides matching TRBD1. Trimming cost V 1 base and J 3 bases; bases outside gene matches: 9. Germline CDR1 is SQVTM and CDR2 is ANQGSEA. The CDR3 totals 16 residues. The CDR3 nucleotides are TGCAGCGTTGAAGCAAGGACAGGGGGAAGTATCTACGAGCAGTACTTC. Its translation is CSVEARTGGSIYEQYF.